Listed below are T cell receptor beta chains from one sample, sequenced in a study of CD8+ T cells in alopecia areata. Profiling relied on immunoSEQ multiplex PCR, and the TCRdb table lists in-frame clones only, not all of them. This sample carries roughly 180,000 clones, about 60% of them seen once, and the ten largest clones take around 3.2%. Sequencing used CD4+ T cells sorted from blood, obtained at week 4, from a patient treated with tofacitinib. These receptor sequences come from a human donor with alopecia areata. CDR3s include the opening cysteine and the closing phenylalanine or tryptophan. The order of the fields is J gene, D gene, V gene, clone size, CDR3 DNA, CDR3 protein. D genes are given only for firm matches. Not every row has a clone size; where given, it reads once, few, many or a size class.

TRBJ2-2 | NA | TRBV30 | NA | TGTGCGTTACTAAGGGGTGTCTTAAACACCGGGGAGCTGTTTTTT | CALLRGVLNTGELFF
TRBJ2-2 | NA | TRBV6-5 | NA | TGTGCCAGCAGTTACTCGAGAGGATCCGGGGAGCTGTTTTTT | CASSYSRGSGELFF
TRBJ1-4 | NA | TRBV4-1 | NA | TGCGCCAGCAGCTCATCGACAGATCCAACTAATGAAAAACTGTTTTTT | CASSSSTDPTNEKLFF
TRBJ1-4 | NA | TRBV4-1 | few | TGCGCCAGCAGCCAAGGTAACAGGGATAATGAAAAACTGTTTTTT | CASSQGNRDNEKLFF
TRBJ2-5 | NA | TRBV6-6 | NA | TGTGCCAGCACTGGGTCAGAGACCCAGTACTTC | CASTGSETQYF
TRBJ1-2 | TRBD1 | TRBV7-6 | NA | TGTGCCAGCAGCTTAATGGCCCGACAGGGAGGGAATGGCTACACCTTC | CASSLMARQGGNGYTF
TRBJ2-6 | NA | TRBV5-6 | NA | TGTGCCAGCAGCTTGGCCGCCAGGGGAATCTCTGGGGCCAACGTCCTGACTTTC | CASSLAARGISGANVLTF
TRBJ2-1 | NA | TRBV6-5 | few | TGTGCCAGCGCAGACTCCTTCAACAATGAGCAGTTCTTC | CASADSFNNEQFF
TRBJ2-7 | NA | TRBV23-1 | NA | TGCGCCAGCAGTCTACGGACAGCCGCCTACGAGCAGTACTTC | CASSLRTAAYEQYF
TRBJ2-5 | NA | TRBV7-2 | NA | TGTGCCAGCACCAGAAGGGGATTCCCGGAACAAGAGACCCAGTACTTC | CASTRRGFPEQETQYF
TRBJ2-5 | NA | TRBV29-1 | NA | TGCAGCGTTGAACCGGCGAGGGAGACCCAGTACTTC | CSVEPARETQYF
TRBJ2-1 | TRBD2 | TRBV29-1 | NA | TGCAGCGGACGTGGGGGGGTAGGTGAGCAGTTCTTC | CSGRGGVGEQFF
TRBJ1-5 | NA | TRBV5-6 | few | TGTGCCAGCAGCACCTCCCGGGGTCAAAATCAGCCCCAGCATTTT | CASSTSRGQNQPQHF
TRBJ2-7 | TRBD2 | TRBV5-4 | NA | TGTGCCAGCAGCTTGGCCGGGGGGATCTGGAACGAGCAGTACTTC | CASSLAGGIWNEQYF
TRBJ2-5 | NA | TRBV30 | once | TGTGCCTGGACAGAACAAGAGACCCAGTACTTC | CAWTEQETQYF
TRBJ2-1 | NA | TRBV29-1 | few | TGCAGCGTTGGCCACTACAATGAGCAGTTCTTC | CSVGHYNEQFF
TRBJ2-7 | TRBD1 | TRBV29-1 | NA | TGCAGCGTTGAAGATCGGGACAGACTCGGGGAGCAGTACTTC | CSVEDRDRLGEQYF
TRBJ2-5 | TRBD2 | TRBV2 | few | TGTGCCAGCAGCGTTACTAGCGGGGGAGGAGAGACCCAGTACTTC | CASSVTSGGGETQYF
TRBJ2-3 | NA | TRBV5-1 | NA | TGCGCCAGCAGCCCGACCTCGCGGACCACAGATACGCAGTATTTT | CASSPTSRTTDTQYF
TRBJ2-3 | NA | TRBV7-2 | NA | TGTGCCAGCCCCCCTGGGGGCGCAGATACGCAGTATTTT | CASPPGGADTQYF
TRBJ2-7 | NA | TRBV7-3 | NA | TGTGCCAGCAGCTTAACTTCTGGGGGAAGGATGTACTTC | CASSLTSGGRMYF
TRBJ2-2 | NA | TRBV18 | NA | TGTGCCAGCTCACCTGTACAGTCCAACACCGGGGAGCTGTTTTTT | CASSPVQSNTGELFF
TRBJ2-2 | NA | TRBV5-1 | NA | TGCGCCAGCAGCTTGGATACTAGCAGCGGGGAGCTGTTTTTT | CASSLDTSSGELFF
TRBJ2-6 | TRBD1 | TRBV5-1 | NA | TGCGCCAGCAGCTTGGAGTCCGGGACAGGGATGGTCCTGACTTTC | CASSLESGTGMVLTF
TRBJ1-2 | NA | TRBV10-3 | NA | TGTGCCATCAGTGACTCGGGGCTCTATGGCTACACCTTC | CAISDSGLYGYTF
TRBJ1-5 | NA | TRBV6-5 | NA | TGTGCCAGCAGTTACACGGGTTATCAGCCCCAGCATTTT | CASSYTGYQPQHF
TRBJ1-1 | TRBD1 | TRBV29-1 | NA | TGCAGCGTTGCAACCGGGACAGGGGGAACAAGCGCTGAAGCTTTCTTT | CSVATGTGGTSAEAFF
TRBJ1-1 | NA | TRBV7-9 | few | TGTGCCAGCAGCTTAGGGGTTTCGAACACTGAAGCTTTCTTT | CASSLGVSNTEAFF
TRBJ1-1 | NA | TRBV5-6 | NA | TGTGCCAGCAGCTTGCTGGGGACACCGGTTGAAGCTTTCTTT | CASSLLGTPVEAFF
TRBJ2-5 | TRBD2 | TRBV30 | NA | TGTGCCTGGAGTCGGTTAGCGGGGGTTCAGGCCGGGGAGACCCAGTACTTC | CAWSRLAGVQAGETQYF
TRBJ1-5 | NA | TRBV5-1 | few | TGCGCCAGCAGCTCAGGGGATTATAGCAATCAGCCCCAGCATTTT | CASSSGDYSNQPQHF